The text below deals with one TCR beta chain. Its antigen is currently unknown. The data derive from a study of T-cell memory formation after mild COVID-19. Study at large: Clustering of TCRs was largely donor specific.

Study-level results: Clones contracting day 15 to 85 were balanced CD4/CD8; later expanders leaned CD4+. For contracting clones, CD4+ ones sat mainly in CM and EM, CD8+ in EMRA. Within pre-infection memory, some responding clones were found, suggesting cross-reactive memory joined.

TCRdb itself ran the 5' RACE reads through MiXCR, one entry per CDR3 protein. Of about 450,000 distinct CDR3 sequences in the sample, roughly a quarter were seen once. This receptor was identified in an adult woman who had mild COVID-19 (a few samples of this study predate the infection). Cell type and time point are not known. Sequencing was done on a sample of PBMCs or a T cell subset sorted from them (not recorded which).

This CDR3 is CSVRSQSNQPQHF. CDR3 nucleotides: TGCAGCGTTAGGTCACAGAGCAATCAGCCCCAGCATTTT. The chain joins TRBV29-1 to TRBJ1-5; D unresolved. Germline-derived CDR1 and CDR2 are SQVTM and ANQGSEA. With 5 bases removed from V and 1 base from J, the gap between germline ends came to 9 bases. The CDR3 runs to 13 residues.